This TCR beta chain came from a study of shared clonotypes between healthy human individuals. Study background: Three plates were used per donor for CD4 naive, three for CD4 memory, two for CD8 naive and one for CD8 memory.

This table comes from immunoSEQ multiplex PCR, and its TCRdb copy is limited to in-frame clones, with some not included. The table has 550,000 to 800,000 clones, approximately 74% seen once. The length of the CDR3 is 15 residues. Germline loops: CDR1 SGHRS, CDR2 YFSETQ. J lost 9 bases, V lost 0 bases, and 6 bases had no gene match. The TCR comes from a woman aged 30 to 39 in good health. J is TRBJ2-1 and V is TRBV5-1, with 10 positions matching TRBD2. The sequenced sample was memory CD4+ T cells sorted from blood. Subset denoted: CD45RA-negative fraction. This chain's CDR3 is CASSLAPSGSSEQFF. The DNA for the CDR3 is TGCGCCAGCAGCTTGGCCCCTAGCGGGAGTAGTGAGCAGTTCTTC. Using reference TRBV5-1 and TRBJ2-1 for the parts outside the CDR3, the full variable domain is KAGVTQTPRYLIKTRGQQVTLSCSPISGHRSVSWYQQTPGQGLQFLFEYFSETQRNKGNFPGRFSGRQFSNSRSEMNVSTLELGDSALYLCASSLAPSGSSEQFFGPGTRLTVL.